The 31 T cell receptor beta chains presented below share a single source sample, sequenced in a study of cytomegalovirus exposure and HLA in healthy donors. PCR amplification relied on 60 Vbeta primers (plus 13 Jbeta primers). TCRdb's copy holds only in-frame clones and misses some; the assay was immunoSEQ multiplex PCR. The table includes about 150,000 clones, about 80% detected once. Sequencing was carried out using PBMCs. Receptors were obtained from a woman between 50 and 59 years old in good health and CMV-seropositive.

The V gene is TRBV7-9, the J gene TRBJ2-1; 13 nucleotides align to TRBD2. Germline CDR1 and CDR2: SEHNR and FQNEAQ (reference sequence). This CDR3 region has 17 residues. J gave up 2 bases and V 2 bases, and 3 bases lay outside the gene matches. The CDR3 nucleotides are TGTGCCAGCAGCTTAACTAGCGGGGGGGCAACCTACAATGAGCAGTTCTTC. It yields the protein CASSLTSGGATYNEQFF.

In regard to this clone: The same CDR3 also results from other DNA sequences found in this sample. This chain links TRBV5-4 with TRBJ2-3; D uncertain. Looked up from germline, CDR1 is SGHNT and CDR2 is YYREEE (reference sequence). This CDR3 comprises 16 residues. V shed 3 bases and J shed 6 bases, with 20 bases lying between them. CDR3 sequence reads: CASSSSLRSLTDTQYF. The CDR3 DNA is TGTGCCAGCAGCTCATCACTGCGGTCCCTCACCGATACGCAGTATTTT.

The chain links TRBV27 to TRBJ2-2, with 11 nucleotides matching TRBD2. Germline CDR1 reads MNHEY; CDR2 reads SMNVEV (reference sequence). Trimming took 4 bases from V and 0 from J; bases not matched to a gene: 10. The CDR3 extends over 19 amino acids. This chain's CDR3 is CASSSYRLAGIANTGELFF. CDR3 DNA sequence: TGTGCCAGCAGTTCTTACCGACTAGCGGGGATAGCGAACACCGGGGAGCTGTTTTTT.

Notes on this clone: As the CDR3 is not closed by the conserved phenylalanine or tryptophan, this likely results from a read error. The chain has TRBV2 and TRBJ2-4; 8 bases match TRBD2. Germline V lookup: CDR1 SNHLY, CDR2 FYNNEI. V gave up 2 bases and J gave up 0 bases; unmatched junction bases: 3. This CDR3 has 16 amino acids. CDR3 coding DNA: TGTGCCAGCAGTGAATCCAGCGGGGGAGCCAAAAACATTCAGTACCTC. Its translation is CASSESSGGAKNIQYL.

The chain employs TRBV5-6 and TRBJ2-7, with 8 positions matching TRBD1. The CDR3 sequence is 14 residues long. The trim removed 2 bases at V and 4 bases at J, leaving 5 bases unmatched. Germline CDR1 is SGHDT and CDR2 is YYEEEE. The chain's CDR3 is CASSFGQGEYEQYF. CDR3 nucleotides: TGTGCCAGCAGCTTTGGACAGGGAGAATACGAGCAGTACTTC.

The chain combines TRBV29-1 with TRBJ2-2; weak D call: TRBD1 (6 bases). CDR3 length: 15 amino acids. CDR1 and CDR2 (germline): SQVTM, ANQGSEA. Trimming pared 4 bases from V and 2 bases from J, leaving 14 bases between. DNA of the CDR3: TGCAGCGTTGGTTTACCGGGACAAAACACCGGGGAGCTGTTTTTT. It is translated as CSVGLPGQNTGELFF.

The gene calls are TRBV27 and TRBJ2-7, with TRBD1 identical over 9 bases. J gave up 7 bases and V 6 bases, and 10 bases lay outside the gene matches. The CDR3 sequence is 14 residues long. Per the germline V gene, CDR1 is MNHEY and CDR2 is SMNVEV (reference sequence). The CDR3 nucleotides are TGTGCCAGCAGGCCGGGACAGGGCTACCTTGAGCAGTACTTC. This sequence encodes CASRPGQGYLEQYF.

The CDR3 bases are TGTGCCAGCAGCGTAGTTTCAGGAGGGACCGGGGAGCTGTTTTTT. Amino acids: CASSVVSGGTGELFF. The chain carries TRBV9 and TRBJ2-2; D possibly corresponds to TRBD2 (6 bases). The CDR3 loop spans 15 amino acids. Germline values: CDR1 SGDLS, CDR2 YYNGEE. V dropped 0 bases and J dropped 5 bases, with 11 bases sitting between them.

This CDR3 is CASSAPNSPLHF. CDR3 in DNA: TGTGCCAGCAGTGCCCCAAATTCACCCCTCCACTTT. The chain recombines TRBV25-1 with TRBJ1-6, with no clear D. The CDR3 extends over 12 amino acids. Germline lookup yields CDR1 MGHDK and CDR2 SYGVNS. V was cut by 4 bases and J by 7 bases, with 5 bases left in between.

This CDR3 is CASSHRGGYEQYF. DNA of the CDR3: TGTGCCAGTAGCCATCGGGGGGGGTACGAGCAGTACTTC. This chain uses TRBV19 with TRBJ2-5; TRBD2 agrees at 8 bases. Gene TRBJ2-7 matches the end of the DNA better, so the J call may be wrong. The CDR3 sequence is 13 residues long. Germline-derived CDR1 and CDR2 are LNHDA and SQIVND (reference sequence).

This clone was seen a single time. The rearrangement uses TRBV13 and TRBJ2-1; possible D gene TRBD2, 5 bases. The CDR3 covers 14 residues. Trimming left V 4 bases short and J 10 bases short, with 17 bases between. The V gene's germline CDR1 is PRHDT and CDR2 FYEKMQ (reference sequence). CDR3 protein: CASSSGRRLGEQFF. The CDR3 bases are TGTGCCAGCAGCTCCGGACGGAGGCTCGGGGAGCAGTTCTTC.

The CDR3 here is CASSSLNRAIHEQYF. The CDR3 bases are TGTGCCAGCAGCTCATTGAACAGGGCTATCCACGAGCAGTACTTC. The chain carries TRBV7-2 and TRBJ2-7; TRBD1 might be the D (6 bases). V was clipped by 4 bases and J by 5 bases, with 18 bases between them. The CDR3 totals 15 residues. Germline V gives CDR1 SGHTA, CDR2 FQGNSA.

The J gene is TRBJ2-7, the V gene TRBV13; D perhaps matches TRBD2 (5 bases). Germline V gene data show CDR1 as PRHDT and CDR2 as FYEKMQ (reference sequence). The CDR3 covers 13 residues. V was clipped by 0 bases and J by 7 bases, with 10 bases between them. The CDR3 sequence is CASSLGRAWEQYF. Written as DNA, the CDR3 is TGTGCCAGCAGCTTAGGGCGGGCGTGGGAGCAGTACTTC.

DNA for the CDR3: TGTGCCAGCAGCATACCCATGGAGGCTACGCCCTATAATTCACCCCTCCACTTT. Translated, it gives CASSIPMEATPYNSPLHF. The chain links TRBV21-1 to TRBJ1-6. TRBV21-1 has pseudogene status. The length of the CDR3 is 18 residues.

The V and J genes are TRBV5-1 and TRBJ2-3; a possible D gene is TRBD2 (6 bases). The CDR3 is made up of 15 amino acids. Germline lookup yields CDR1 SGHRS and CDR2 YFSETQ. Trimming shortened V by 2 bases and J by 3 bases, and 13 bases separated the two germline ends. As DNA, the CDR3 is TGCGCCAGCAGCTTTCCCCGGGGGTCGACAGATACGCAGTATTTT. Residues: CASSFPRGSTDTQYF.

The V call is TRBV7-9, the J call TRBJ2-7; D is possibly TRBD2 (7 bases). CDR1 and CDR2 from the germline V gene are SEHNR and FQNEAQ (reference sequence). V was clipped by 0 bases and J by 3 bases, with 12 bases between them. CDR3 length: 15 amino acids. The CDR3 sequence is CASSLARGPIYEQYF. The DNA of the CDR3 is TGTGCCAGCAGCTTAGCGCGGGGGCCCATCTACGAGCAGTACTTC.

The chain recombines TRBV18 with TRBJ2-3; D perhaps matches TRBD2 (6 bases). The CDR3 runs 16 residues. V lost 2 bases, J lost 4 bases, and 16 bases lay in between. Germline-derived CDR1 and CDR2 are KGHSH and LQKENI. The CDR3 loop is CASSPWDGGSSDTQYF. The CDR3, as DNA: TGTGCCAGCTCACCATGGGACGGGGGTAGCTCAGATACGCAGTATTTT.

This chain links TRBV5-5 with TRBJ2-6; 9 bases align to TRBD1. The CDR3 totals 17 residues. The V and J ends lost 6 bases and 0 bases, in that order; junction bases with no gene match: 7. Looked up from germline, CDR1 is SGHKS and CDR2 is YYEKEE (reference sequence). The DNA of the CDR3 is TGTGCCAGCACCTCGGGACAGGGCACCTCTGGGGCCAACGTCCTGACTTTC. Translating gives CASTSGQGTSGANVLTF.

This clone has just a few counts. The chain is built from TRBV29-1 and TRBJ2-1; 8 bases line up with TRBD2. The CDR3 totals 11 residues. CDR1 and CDR2 from the germline V gene are SQVTM and ANQGSEA. Trimming took 4 bases from V and 9 from J; bases not matched to a gene: 2. In DNA form, the CDR3 reads TGCAGCGTTGTCCGGGAGGGTGAGCAGTTCTTC. It specifies CSVVREGEQFF.

This chain uses TRBV6-5 with TRBJ2-7, with TRBD2 matching over 8 bases. The CDR3 consists of 15 residues. The V gene end was trimmed by 8 bases and the J gene end by 2 bases; junction bases not matched to a gene: 11. CDR1 and CDR2 (germline): MNHEY, SVGAGI. The CDR3 loop reads CASQRSGGKAYEQYF. DNA of the CDR3: TGTGCCAGCCAAAGATCGGGGGGGAAAGCCTACGAGCAGTACTTC.

Concerning this clone itself: Relative to the germline gene, one junction end is altered; a read error may explain this. The rearrangement joins TRBV7-7 to TRBJ1-5; TRBD1 agrees at 8 bases. The CDR3 consists of 14 residues. Per germline, CDR1 SSHAT and CDR2 FNYEAQ (reference sequence). The CDR3 spells CASSSTGGLQPQHF. DNA of the CDR3: TGTGCTAGCAGCTCTACAGGGGGTTTGCAGCCCCAGCATTTT.

The rearrangement uses TRBV19 and TRBJ2-3, with 9 bases aligning to TRBD1. There are 15 residues in the CDR3. The V gene end was trimmed by 6 bases and the J gene end by 1 base; junction bases not matched to a gene: 5. The germline V gene encodes CDR1 LNHDA and CDR2 SQIVND (reference sequence). In DNA, the CDR3 is TGTGCCAGTAGCAACCACAGGGGGCGCACAGATACGCAGTATTTT. Translated: CASSNHRGRTDTQYF.

V usage is TRBV4-3 and J usage is TRBJ2-7; 7 bases align to TRBD2. Germline V CDR1 and CDR2: LGHNA, YSLEER. CDR3 size: 16 residues. V trimming: 0 bases; J trimming: 0 bases; junction bases outside the gene matches: 5. In nucleotides, the CDR3 is TGCGCCAGCAGCCAAGATCGGCGGGGGAGCTCCTACGAGCAGTACTTC. Residues: CASSQDRRGSSYEQYF.

The rearrangement joins TRBV15 to TRBJ1-2, with D unclear. Per germline, CDR1 LNHNV and CDR2 YYDKDF (reference sequence). The V and J ends lost 0 bases and 0 bases respectively, with 11 bases between them. The CDR3 loop spans 16 amino acids. CDR3 sequence (DNA): TGTGCCACCAGCAGAGATCGTGGCAGGTCTAACTATGGCTACACCTTC. It is translated as CATSRDRGRSNYGYTF. The variable domain in full, completed from reference TRBV15 and TRBJ1-2, reads DAMVIQNPRYQVTQFGKPVTLSCSQTLNHNVMYWYQQKSSQAPKLLFHYYDKDFNNEADTPDNFQSRRPNTSFCFLDIRSPGLGDTAMYLCATSRDRGRSNYGYTFGSGTRLTVV.

V and J are TRBV7-2 and TRBJ1-6; 9 positions match TRBD1. The germline V gene encodes CDR1 SGHTA and CDR2 FQGNSA. The CDR3 runs 16 residues. The V segment lost 2 bases and the J segment 6 bases; nucleotides outside the gene matches: 5. CDR3 nucleotides: TGTGCCAGCAGCTTACAGGCGACAGGGGGTAATTCACCCCTCCACTTT. Its protein product is CASSLQATGGNSPLHF. The complete variable domain, with remaining parts taken from reference TRBV7-2 and TRBJ1-6, reads GAGVSQSPSNKVTEKGKDVELRCDPISGHTALYWYRQSLGQGLEFLIYFQGNSAPDKSGLPSDRFSAERTGGSVSTLTIQRTQQEDSAVYLCASSLQATGGNSPLHFGNGTRLTVT.

This chain links TRBV4-2 with TRBJ1-4, with 7 bases matching TRBD1. From germline, CDR1 is LGHNA and CDR2 YNFKEQ. V gave up 2 bases and J gave up 4 bases; unmatched junction bases: 7. This CDR3 region has 16 residues. The CDR3 loop is CASSQSGTENNEKLFF. In nucleotides, the CDR3 is TGTGCCAGCAGCCAATCCGGGACAGAAAATAATGAAAAACTGTTTTTT.

A few counts support this clone. J is TRBJ1-2 and V is TRBV30; no clear D. The CDR3 extends over 13 amino acids. Germline-derived CDR1 and CDR2 are GTSNPN and SVGIG (reference sequence). V was trimmed by 0 bases and J by 2 bases, leaving 7 bases between them. This CDR3 reads CAWSVSNNYGYTF. The CDR3 DNA sequence: TGTGCCTGGAGTGTATCTAACAACTATGGCTACACCTTC.

The sample holds one count of this clone. This chain connects TRBV30 to TRBJ1-2; 8 bases map to TRBD1. Germline V gene lookup returns CDR1 GTSNPN and CDR2 SVGIG (reference sequence). Losses at the gene ends were 0 bases for V and 11 bases for J; bases not matched to a gene: 5. The CDR3 loop spans 12 amino acids. As DNA, the CDR3 is TGTGCCTGGAGTGTACCCAGGACAGGGTACACCTTC. Translating it yields CAWSVPRTGYTF.

The chain employs TRBV9 and TRBJ2-1; D gene unclear. This CDR3 is built from 11 residues. V lost 4 bases, J lost 9 bases, and 8 bases lay in between. Per the germline V gene, CDR1 is SGDLS and CDR2 is YYNGEE. CDR3 residues: CASSSYGEQFF. In DNA form, the CDR3 reads TGTGCCAGCAGCTCGTACGGTGAGCAGTTCTTC.

V and J are TRBV7-2 and TRBJ2-2; D is uncertain. CDR3 size: 18 residues. V was trimmed by 1 base and J by 8 bases, leaving 23 bases between them. Germline V gene sequence: CDR1 SGHTA, CDR2 FQGNSA. The CDR3 nucleotides are TGTGCCAGCAGCTTAGACAACACCAAATCGGCTAGTGGTGGGGAGCTGTTTTTT. Translation gives CASSLDNTKSASGGELFF.

The chain has TRBV5-1 and TRBJ2-7; tentative D call: TRBD1 (5 bases). Trimming removed 3 bases from V and 8 bases from J, with 15 bases in between. The CDR3 extends over 13 amino acids. CDR1 and CDR2 (germline): SGHRS, YFSETQ. The CDR3 nucleotides are TGCGCCAGCAGCTCGCAAACGACAGAGAAGCAGTACTTC. Translating gives CASSSQTTEKQYF.